This TCR beta chain was sequenced for a study of T-cell memory formation after mild COVID-19. About the research overall: Most TCR clusters belonged to a single donor. Study results and caveats: Later expanders leaned CD4+, whereas day 15 to 85 contracting clones were balanced CD4/CD8. For contracting clones, CD4+ ones sat mainly in CM and EM, CD8+ in EMRA.

Turning to this clonotype: The antigen remains undetermined.

UMIs and sample barcodes were carried by the TCR alpha and TCR beta cDNA libraries that 5'RACE produced using constant-segment primers. MiXCR was run by TCRdb on the 5' RACE reads, yielding one entry per CDR3 protein. The top ten clones hold about 21% of a sample with roughly 340,000 distinct CDR3 sequences, around a fifth of them seen once. The sample comprised PBMCs or a T cell subset sorted from them (not recorded which). The origin of this receptor is a man aged 18 to 29 who had mild COVID-19 (a few samples of this study predate the infection). Cell type and time point are not known.

Here the CDR3 reads CASSLYDVGAQHF. The CDR3 region has the DNA TGTGCCAGCAGCTTATATGATGTTGGGGCCCAGCATTTT. V is TRBV7-9 and J is TRBJ1-5, with D hard to call. The CDR3 contains 13 residues. V was trimmed by 2 bases and J by 11 bases, leaving 13 bases between them. Germline CDR1 is SEHNR and CDR2 is FQNEAQ (reference sequence).